This TCR beta chain was profiled in a study of T cell responses to AZD1222 COVID-19 vaccine. Overall study findings and caveats: The number of AZD1222 recipients seropositive at baseline was only five or six.

As regards this clone: What it binds is not known.

Profiled with immunoSEQ multiplex PCR; TCRdb holds only in-frame clones, not every one. The table has about 100,000 clones, about 88% seen once. V lost 10 bases to trimming and J lost 7 bases, with 16 bases between them. CDR3 length equals 12 residues. Germline CDR1 and CDR2: MNHEY and SMNVEV (reference sequence). The genes are TRBV27 and TRBJ1-1, with D uncertain. Sample: peripheral blood, taken on day 0 of AZD1222 vaccination. The TCR originated in an adult in good health. CDR3 residues: CATSGREGEAFF. CDR3 coding DNA: TGTGCCACCAGCGGTAGAGAAGGTGAAGCTTTCTTT.